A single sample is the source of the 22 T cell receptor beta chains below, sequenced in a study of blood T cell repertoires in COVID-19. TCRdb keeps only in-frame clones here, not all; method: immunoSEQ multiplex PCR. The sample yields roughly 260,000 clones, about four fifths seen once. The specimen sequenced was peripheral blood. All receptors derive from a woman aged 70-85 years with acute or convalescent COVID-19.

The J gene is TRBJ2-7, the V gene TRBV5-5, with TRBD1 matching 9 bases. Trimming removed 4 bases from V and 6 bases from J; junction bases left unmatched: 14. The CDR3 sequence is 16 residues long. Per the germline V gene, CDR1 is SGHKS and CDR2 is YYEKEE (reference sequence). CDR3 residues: CASSMTRQGGRREQYF. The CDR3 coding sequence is TGTGCCAGCAGCATGACCCGACAGGGGGGTCGCCGCGAGCAGTACTTC.

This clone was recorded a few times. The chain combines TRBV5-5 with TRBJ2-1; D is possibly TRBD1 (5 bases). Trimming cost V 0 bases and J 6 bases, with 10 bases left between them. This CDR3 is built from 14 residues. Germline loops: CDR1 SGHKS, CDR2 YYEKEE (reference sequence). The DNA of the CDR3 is TGTGCCAGCAGCTTGGTGTCTAGGGGCAATGAGCAGTTCTTC. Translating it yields CASSLVSRGNEQFF.

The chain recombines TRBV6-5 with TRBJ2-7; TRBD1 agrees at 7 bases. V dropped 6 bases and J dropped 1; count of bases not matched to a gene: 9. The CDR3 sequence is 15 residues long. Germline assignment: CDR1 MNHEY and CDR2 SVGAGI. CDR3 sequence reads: CASSYAWDSSYEQYF. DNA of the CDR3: TGTGCCAGCAGCTACGCCTGGGACAGTTCCTACGAGCAGTACTTC.

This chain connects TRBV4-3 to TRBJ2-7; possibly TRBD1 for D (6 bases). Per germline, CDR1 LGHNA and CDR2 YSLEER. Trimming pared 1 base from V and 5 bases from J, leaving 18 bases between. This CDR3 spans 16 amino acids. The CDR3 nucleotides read TGCGCCAGCAGCCAAGGCCTAGGGCAGGGGTCTAACGAGCAGTACTTC. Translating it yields CASSQGLGQGSNEQYF.

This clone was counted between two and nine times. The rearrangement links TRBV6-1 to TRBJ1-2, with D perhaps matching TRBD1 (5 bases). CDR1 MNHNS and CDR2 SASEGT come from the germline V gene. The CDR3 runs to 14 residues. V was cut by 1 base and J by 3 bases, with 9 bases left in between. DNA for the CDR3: TGTGCCAGCAGTGAAGGATCAGGGTACTATGGCTACACCTTC. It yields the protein CASSEGSGYYGYTF.

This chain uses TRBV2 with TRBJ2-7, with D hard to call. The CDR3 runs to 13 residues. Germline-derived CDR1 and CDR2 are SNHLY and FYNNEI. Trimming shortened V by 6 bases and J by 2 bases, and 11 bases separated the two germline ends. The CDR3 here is CASSQQITYEQYF. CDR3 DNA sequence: TGTGCCAGCAGCCAACAGATAACCTACGAGCAGTACTTC. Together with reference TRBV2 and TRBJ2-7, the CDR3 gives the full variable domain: EPEVTQTPSHQVTQMGQEVILRCVPISNHLYFYWYRQILGQKVEFLVSFYNNEISEKSEIFDDQFSVERPDGSNFTLKIRSTKLEDSAMYFCASSQQITYEQYFGPGTRLTVT.

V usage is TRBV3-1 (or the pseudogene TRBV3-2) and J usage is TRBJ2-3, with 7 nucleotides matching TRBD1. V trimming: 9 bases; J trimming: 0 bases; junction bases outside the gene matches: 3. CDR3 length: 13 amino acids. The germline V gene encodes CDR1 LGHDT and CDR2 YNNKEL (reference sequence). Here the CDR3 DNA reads TGTGCCAGTTCGGGACAGAGCACAGATACGCAGTATTTT. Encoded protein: CASSGQSTDTQYF.

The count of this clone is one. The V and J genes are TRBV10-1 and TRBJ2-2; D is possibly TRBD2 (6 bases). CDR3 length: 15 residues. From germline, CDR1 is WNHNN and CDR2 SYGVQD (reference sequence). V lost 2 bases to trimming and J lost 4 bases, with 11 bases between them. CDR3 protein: CASSERQGGTGELFF. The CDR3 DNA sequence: TGCGCCAGCAGTGAGCGTCAGGGAGGCACCGGGGAGCTGTTTTTT.

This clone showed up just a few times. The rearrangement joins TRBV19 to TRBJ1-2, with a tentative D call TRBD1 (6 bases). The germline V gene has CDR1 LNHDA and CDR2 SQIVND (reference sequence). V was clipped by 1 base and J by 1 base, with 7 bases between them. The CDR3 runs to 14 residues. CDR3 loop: CASSIGQDNYGYTF. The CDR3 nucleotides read TGTGCCAGTAGTATAGGACAGGATAACTATGGCTACACCTTC.

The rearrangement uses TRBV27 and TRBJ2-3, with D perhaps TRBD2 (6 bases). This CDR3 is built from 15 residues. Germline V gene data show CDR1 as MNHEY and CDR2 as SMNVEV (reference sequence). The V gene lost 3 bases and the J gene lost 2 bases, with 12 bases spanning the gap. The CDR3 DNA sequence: TGTGCCAGCAGTTTCCGGGCTAGCGACACAGATACGCAGTATTTT. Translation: CASSFRASDTDTQYF.

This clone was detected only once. CDR3 nucleotides: TGCGCCAGCAGCCTCGTCGGGACAGAATATGGCTACACCTTC. It is translated as CASSLVGTEYGYTF. The chain employs TRBV5-1 and TRBJ1-2, with 7 bases matching TRBD1. There are 14 residues in the CDR3. Germline V lookup: CDR1 SGHRS, CDR2 YFSETQ. Trimming cost V 4 bases and J 5 bases; bases outside gene matches: 8.

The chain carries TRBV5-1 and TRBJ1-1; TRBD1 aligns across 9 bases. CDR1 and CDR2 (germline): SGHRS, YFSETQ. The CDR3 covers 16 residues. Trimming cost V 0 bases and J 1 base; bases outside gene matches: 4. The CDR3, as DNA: TGCGCCAGCAGCTTGGGAAGACAGGGGGGGAACACTGAAGCTTTCTTT. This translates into CASSLGRQGGNTEAFF.

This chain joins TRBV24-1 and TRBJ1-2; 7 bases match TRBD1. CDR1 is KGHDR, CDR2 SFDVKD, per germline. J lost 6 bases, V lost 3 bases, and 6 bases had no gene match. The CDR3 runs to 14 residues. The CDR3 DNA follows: TGTGCCACCAGTGATGCCGGGACAGCCCATGGCTACACCTTC. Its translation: CATSDAGTAHGYTF.

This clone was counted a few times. In nucleotides, the CDR3 is TGTGCCAGCTCACCGTCAGGGGTGAGCTCTGGAAACACCATATATTTT. Translating gives CASSPSGVSSGNTIYF. This chain uses TRBV18 with TRBJ1-3, with TRBD1 as a possible D gene (6 bases). The V end lost 3 bases, the J end lost 0 bases, and 12 bases lay between the germline ends. This CDR3 spans 16 amino acids. Germline V gives CDR1 KGHSH, CDR2 LQKENI.

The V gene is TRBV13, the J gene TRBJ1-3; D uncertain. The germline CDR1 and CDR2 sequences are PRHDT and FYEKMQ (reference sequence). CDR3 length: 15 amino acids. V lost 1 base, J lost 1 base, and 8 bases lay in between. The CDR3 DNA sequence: TGTGCCAGCAGCTTAGCTCCGGGGTCTGGAAACACCATATATTTT. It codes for CASSLAPGSGNTIYF.

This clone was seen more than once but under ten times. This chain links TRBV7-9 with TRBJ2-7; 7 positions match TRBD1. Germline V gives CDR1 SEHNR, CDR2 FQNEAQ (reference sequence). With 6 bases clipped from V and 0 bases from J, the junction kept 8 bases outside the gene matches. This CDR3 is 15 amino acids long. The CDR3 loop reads CASSSRQGSSYEQYF. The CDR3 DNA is TGTGCCAGCAGTTCACGACAGGGTAGCTCCTACGAGCAGTACTTC.

DNA for the CDR3: TGCGCCAGCAGCCAAGAAGGGGCGGAAATATATTTT. Amino acids: CASSQEGAEIYF. The V call is TRBV4-1, the J call TRBJ1-3, with a tentative D call TRBD1 (5 bases). Germline V lookup: CDR1 MGHRA, CDR2 YSYEKL. V lost 0 bases to trimming and J lost 13 bases, with 10 bases between them. The CDR3 sequence is 12 residues long.

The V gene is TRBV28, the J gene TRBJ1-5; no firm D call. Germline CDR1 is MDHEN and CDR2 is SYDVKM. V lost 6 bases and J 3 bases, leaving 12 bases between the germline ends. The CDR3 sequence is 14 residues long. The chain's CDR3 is CASSESGFNQPQHF. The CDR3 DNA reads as TGTGCCAGCAGCGAGTCGGGGTTCAATCAGCCCCAGCATTTT. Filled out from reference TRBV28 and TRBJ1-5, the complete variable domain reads DVKVTQSSRYLVKRTGEKVFLECVQDMDHENMFWYRQDPGLGLRLIYFSYDVKMKEKGDIPEGYSVSREKKERFSLILESASTNQTSMYLCASSESGFNQPQHFGDGTRLSIL.

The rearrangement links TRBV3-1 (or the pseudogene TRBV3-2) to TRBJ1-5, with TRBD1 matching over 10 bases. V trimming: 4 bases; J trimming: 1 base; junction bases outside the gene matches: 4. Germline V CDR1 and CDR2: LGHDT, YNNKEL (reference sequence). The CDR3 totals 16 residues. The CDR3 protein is CASSPSGQGSNQPQHF. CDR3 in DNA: TGTGCCAGCAGCCCTTCGGGACAGGGGAGCAATCAGCCCCAGCATTTT.

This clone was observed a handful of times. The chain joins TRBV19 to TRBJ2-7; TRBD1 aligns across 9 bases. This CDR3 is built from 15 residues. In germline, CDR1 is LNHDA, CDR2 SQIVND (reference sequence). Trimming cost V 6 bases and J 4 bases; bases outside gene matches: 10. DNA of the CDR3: TGTGCCAGTAGCCATATCCGGGACAGGGTTTACGAGCAGTACTTC. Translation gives CASSHIRDRVYEQYF.

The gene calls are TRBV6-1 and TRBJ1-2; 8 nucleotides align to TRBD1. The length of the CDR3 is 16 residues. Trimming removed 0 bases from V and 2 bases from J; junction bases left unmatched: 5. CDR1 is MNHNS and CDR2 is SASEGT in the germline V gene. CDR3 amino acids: CASSEAGRTGNYGYTF. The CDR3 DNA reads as TGTGCCAGCAGTGAAGCTGGTAGGACAGGGAACTATGGCTACACCTTC.

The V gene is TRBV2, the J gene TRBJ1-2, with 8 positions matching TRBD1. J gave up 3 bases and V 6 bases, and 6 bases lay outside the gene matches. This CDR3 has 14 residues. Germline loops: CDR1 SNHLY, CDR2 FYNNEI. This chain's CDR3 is CASRSGTGDYGYTF. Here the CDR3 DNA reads TGTGCCAGCAGGTCCGGGACAGGAGACTATGGCTACACCTTC.